The rows below give T cell receptor beta chains drawn from one sample of a study of blood T cell repertoires in COVID-19. Here immunoSEQ multiplex PCR was the method, and the copy in TCRdb shows in-frame clones only, minus some. The data show 85,000 to 100,000 clones, roughly 84% seen once. Material for sequencing was peripheral blood. The origin of the receptors is a woman aged 60-75 years in a cohort sampled during active or convalescent COVID-19. CDR3s include the opening cysteine and the closing phenylalanine or tryptophan.

>TRBV28|TRBJ1-2
CASTREAVFYGYTF
>TRBV15|TRBJ1-2
CATRINSDRSNYGYTF
>TRBV10-3|TRBJ2-3
CATSGREADTQYF
>TRBV11-2|TRBJ2-5
CASSLGVAGGRETQYF
>TRBV21-1|TRBJ1-2
CASSRKDRPYYGYTF
>TRBV9|TRBJ2-2
CASSVGHTNTGELFF
>TRBV27|TRBJ2-7
CASSLGLADYEQYF
>TRBV9|TRBJ1-4
CASSAPGTGGEKLFF
>TRBV11-3|TRBJ2-5
CASSPTYGETQYF
>TRBV10-1|TRBJ1-1
CASSESTGLNTEAFF
>TRBV4-1|TRBJ2-1
CASSHRLAGGVGNEQFF
>TRBV27|TRBJ1-5
CASSSPGQGAGQPQHF
>TRBV5-8|TRBJ2-5
CASSLLGETQYF
>TRBV21-1|TRBJ1-1
CASSKGGDMNTEAFF
>TRBV9|TRBJ1-1
CASSVAQGNTEAFF
>TRBV10-2|TRBJ1-1
CATLGQMNTEAFF
>TRBV29-1|TRBJ1-2
CSVEQDFYGYTF
>TRBV5-1|TRBJ2-7
CASSLEGVQYF